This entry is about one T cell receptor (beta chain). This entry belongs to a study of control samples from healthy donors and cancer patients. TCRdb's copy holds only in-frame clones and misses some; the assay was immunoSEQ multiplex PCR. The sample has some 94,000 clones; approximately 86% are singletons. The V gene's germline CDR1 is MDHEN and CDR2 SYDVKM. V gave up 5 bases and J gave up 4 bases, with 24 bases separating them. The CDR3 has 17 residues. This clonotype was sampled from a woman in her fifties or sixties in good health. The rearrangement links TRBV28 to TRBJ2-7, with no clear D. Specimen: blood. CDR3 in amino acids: CASSPTVGRLPLYEQYF. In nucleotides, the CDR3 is TGTGCCAGCAGTCCTACCGTTGGGCGGCTACCACTTTACGAGCAGTACTTC.